The 26 T cell receptor beta chains below were found in one sample sequenced in a study of blood T cell repertoires in COVID-19. This table comes from immunoSEQ multiplex PCR, and its TCRdb copy is limited to in-frame clones, with some not included. The sample has tens of thousands of clones, approximately 90% seen once. Sequenced: PBMCs or T cells enriched from blood (not recorded which). These receptors all come from a woman aged 45-65 years who had recovered from COVID-19.

The chain combines TRBV7-9 with TRBJ2-1, with TRBD2 as a possible D gene (6 bases). The CDR3 sequence is 16 residues long. Trimming removed 2 bases at V and 0 bases at J, with 11 bases between. Germline V gene data show CDR1 as SEHNR and CDR2 as FQNEAQ (reference sequence). DNA for the CDR3: TGTGCCAGCAGCTTATATGGCGGGGCCTCCTACAATGAGCAGTTCTTC. Residues: CASSLYGGASYNEQFF.

This chain links TRBV6-5 with TRBJ2-7, with 11 bases matching TRBD2. Unmatched junction bases numbered 10, after V lost 7 bases and J lost 5 bases. This CDR3 is 15 amino acids long. Germline V CDR1 and CDR2: MNHEY, SVGAGI. In DNA, the CDR3 is TGTGCCAGCACCGACATAGCGGGAGGGCCCCACGAGCAGTACTTC. It is translated as CASTDIAGGPHEQYF.

The chain has TRBV6-5 and TRBJ2-1; 12 positions agree with TRBD2. This CDR3 region has 14 residues. Per the germline V gene, CDR1 is MNHEY and CDR2 is SVGAGI. The J segment lost 7 bases and the V segment lost 5 bases, leaving 3 bases of the junction unmatched. CDR3 sequence reads: CASSKLAGGNEQFF. CDR3 DNA: TGTGCCAGCAGTAAACTAGCGGGAGGAAATGAGCAGTTCTTC.

This chain uses TRBV5-1 with TRBJ2-7, with 7 positions matching TRBD1. CDR3 length equals 15 residues. Germline V lookup: CDR1 SGHRS, CDR2 YFSETQ. After removal of 4 bases from V and 4 bases from J, the junction contained 11 bases not matched to a gene. The CDR3, as DNA: TGCGCCAGCAGCACGGCCCTGGGACAGCCATACGAGCAGTACTTC. It codes for CASSTALGQPYEQYF.

A few counts support this clone. J is TRBJ1-5 and V is TRBV29-1; 8 bases fit TRBD1. CDR1 is SQVTM, CDR2 ANQGSEA, per germline. This CDR3 comprises 15 residues. Losses at the gene ends were 6 bases for V and 3 bases for J; bases not matched to a gene: 10. DNA for the CDR3: TGCAGCGTCGCTTCCGGGACAGGCAACAATCAGCCCCAGCATTTT. Amino acid sequence: CSVASGTGNNQPQHF.

V and J are TRBV29-1 and TRBJ2-5; D is unclear. Germline CDR1 SQVTM, CDR2 ANQGSEA. V was clipped by 6 bases and J by 3 bases, with 8 bases between them. The CDR3 is 11 residues long. The CDR3 reads CSVQLKETQYF. The CDR3 DNA reads TGCAGCGTGCAACTCAAAGAGACCCAGTACTTC.

This chain joins TRBV5-4 and TRBJ2-5; a weak D match, TRBD2 (5 bases). The CDR3 consists of 15 residues. The V and J ends lost 3 bases and 4 bases respectively, with 16 bases between them. Germline CDR1 and CDR2: SGHNT and YYREEE (reference sequence). The CDR3 loop is CASSSSLGGIETQYF. The CDR3, as DNA: TGTGCCAGCAGCTCCTCCTTAGGAGGTATAGAGACCCAGTACTTC.

The J gene is TRBJ1-1, the V gene TRBV4-3; TRBD1 matches 8 bases. With 2 bases clipped from V and 6 bases from J, the junction kept 5 bases outside the gene matches. This CDR3 region has 14 residues. The germline V gene has CDR1 LGHNA and CDR2 YSLEER. The CDR3 DNA follows: TGCGCCAGCAGCCAACAGACAGGGGACTCTGAAGCTTTCTTT. Amino acids: CASSQQTGDSEAFF.

The CDR3 DNA sequence: TGTGCCAGCAGCTTCAGTCTTTACGAGCAGTACTTC. Its protein is CASSFSLYEQYF. The V and J genes are TRBV5-5 and TRBJ2-7, with D hard to call. Trimming pared 2 bases from V and 4 bases from J, leaving 7 bases between. CDR1 and CDR2 from the germline V gene are SGHKS and YYEKEE (reference sequence). The CDR3 sequence is 12 residues long.

V usage is TRBV11-3 and J usage is TRBJ1-5; 7 nucleotides line up with TRBD1. The CDR3 is made up of 16 amino acids. From germline, CDR1 is SGHNT and CDR2 YENEEA. V trimming: 5 bases; J trimming: 0 bases; junction bases outside the gene matches: 7. In nucleotides, the CDR3 is TGTGCCAGCAGCCCTGCAGGGGGATATAGCAATCAGCCCCAGCATTTT. Translation gives CASSPAGGYSNQPQHF.

V usage is TRBV6-5 and J usage is TRBJ2-3; 7 bases agree with TRBD2. The CDR3 totals 12 residues. Germline CDR1 is MNHEY and CDR2 is SVGAGI. V trimming: 9 bases; J trimming: 6 bases; junction bases outside the gene matches: 6. The DNA for the CDR3 is TGTGCCAGGGGGGTCGGGAGGGATACGCAGTATTTT. It yields the protein CARGVGRDTQYF.

This chain uses TRBV7-2 with TRBJ1-1; the D is unclear. The CDR3 length is 13 residues. Germline CDR1 reads SGHTA; CDR2 reads FQGNSA. Trimming stripped 7 bases from V and 2 bases from J, with 11 bases between. CDR3 loop: CASTFSGNTEAFF. Written as DNA, the CDR3 is TGTGCCAGCACTTTTTCGGGAAACACTGAAGCTTTCTTT.

The CDR3 loop reads CASPLNTEAFF. CDR3 nucleotides: TGTGCCAGCCCATTGAACACTGAAGCTTTCTTT. The genes are TRBV6-5 and TRBJ1-1; D remains unclear. V was clipped by 8 bases and J by 0 bases, with 4 bases between them. The CDR3 contains 11 residues. The V gene's germline CDR1 is MNHEY and CDR2 SVGAGI.

The chain is built from TRBV5-8 and TRBJ2-7; 11 nucleotides line up with TRBD1. The length of the CDR3 is 15 residues. Germline lookup yields CDR1 SGHTS and CDR2 YDEGEE. The trim removed 1 base at V and 6 bases at J, leaving 6 bases unmatched. CDR3 nucleotides: TGTGCCAGCAGCTTGTCCGGGACAGGGGGTGGCGAGCAGTACTTC. It yields the protein CASSLSGTGGGEQYF.

The V gene is TRBV27, the J gene TRBJ1-5; 8 bases are shared with TRBD1. CDR3 length: 15 amino acids. Germline CDR1 and CDR2: MNHEY and SMNVEV (reference sequence). Germline trimming cut 5 bases from V and 5 bases from J; bases unmatched to any gene: 8. The CDR3 DNA follows: TGTGCCAGCAGTCCAACAGGGGGAGCCTATCAGCCCCAGCATTTT. This codes for CASSPTGGAYQPQHF.

A single count supports this clone. The V call is TRBV6-5, the J call TRBJ2-7; possibly TRBD1 for D (6 bases). V lost 0 bases to trimming and J lost 2 bases, with 8 bases between them. Germline V gene data show CDR1 as MNHEY and CDR2 as SVGAGI. The CDR3 has 14 amino acids. CDR3 sequence reads: CASSYSQGTYEQYF. The CDR3, as DNA: TGTGCCAGCAGTTACTCACAGGGAACCTACGAGCAGTACTTC.

This chain uses TRBV19 with TRBJ2-7, with D possibly matching TRBD2 (6 bases). Germline CDR1 and CDR2: LNHDA and SQIVND (reference sequence). Trimming left V 3 bases short and J 5 bases short, with 11 bases between. The CDR3 spans 13 residues. The CDR3 protein is CASSMVGGNEQYF. In DNA form, the CDR3 reads TGTGCCAGTAGTATGGTCGGGGGTAACGAGCAGTACTTC.

The genes are TRBV27 and TRBJ1-6, with a weak D call TRBD1 (6 bases). The germline CDR1 and CDR2 sequences are MNHEY and SMNVEV (reference sequence). The V and J ends lost 10 bases and 3 bases respectively, with 13 bases between them. CDR3 length: 14 amino acids. This chain's CDR3 is CANQTTGYNSPLHF. CDR3 in DNA: TGTGCCAACCAGACGACAGGCTATAATTCACCCCTCCACTTT.

V and J are TRBV14 and TRBJ2-1; perhaps TRBD1 as D (5 bases). Trimming removed 4 bases from V and 4 bases from J, with 11 bases in between. Germline V gene sequence: CDR1 SGHDN, CDR2 FVKESK. CDR3 length: 14 residues. The CDR3 sequence is CASSRRVSYNEQFF. The CDR3 nucleotides read TGTGCCAGCAGCCGCAGGGTTTCATACAATGAGCAGTTCTTC.

This clone was seen more than once but under ten times. The J gene is TRBJ2-6, the V gene TRBV24-1, with 9 bases matching TRBD1. V was clipped by 4 bases and J by 4 bases; unmatched bases: 10. The CDR3 is 18 amino acids. Germline assignment: CDR1 KGHDR and CDR2 SFDVKD. CDR3 sequence: CATSDNTGGAVGANVLTF. CDR3 in DNA: TGTGCCACCAGTGACAATACAGGGGGCGCGGTAGGGGCCAACGTCCTGACTTTC.

The chain is built from TRBV5-4 and TRBJ2-6; D unresolved. CDR1 and CDR2 from the germline V gene are SGHNT and YYREEE (reference sequence). The CDR3 contains 16 residues. V was clipped by 0 bases and J by 0 bases, with 7 bases between them. Written as DNA, the CDR3 is TGTGCCAGCAGCTTGGGAACGCGCTCTGGGGCCAACGTCCTGACTTTC. Encoded protein: CASSLGTRSGANVLTF.

The chain joins TRBV4-1 to TRBJ2-4; 9 nucleotides line up with TRBD1. Losses at the gene ends were 0 bases for V and 8 bases for J; bases not matched to a gene: 8. CDR1 MGHRA and CDR2 YSYEKL come from the germline V gene. This CDR3 is 16 amino acids long. The CDR3 DNA sequence: TGCGCCAGCAGCCAAGATATAGGGACAGGGACCTACATTCAGTACTTC. Its translation is CASSQDIGTGTYIQYF.

The V and J genes are TRBV5-1 and TRBJ2-5; 8 bases fit TRBD1. This CDR3 is 15 amino acids long. J gave up 3 bases and V 4 bases, and 8 bases lay outside the gene matches. Germline assignment: CDR1 SGHRS and CDR2 YFSETQ. The CDR3 region is CASSIQGAKEETQYF. The CDR3 region has the DNA TGCGCCAGCAGCATCCAGGGGGCGAAGGAAGAGACCCAGTACTTC. Full variable domain (remainder filled in from reference TRBV5-1 and TRBJ2-5): KAGVTQTPRYLIKTRGQQVTLSCSPISGHRSVSWYQQTPGQGLQFLFEYFSETQRNKGNFPGRFSGRQFSNSRSEMNVSTLELGDSALYLCASSIQGAKEETQYFGPGTRLLVL.

The V gene is TRBV7-8, the J gene TRBJ2-2; tentative D call: TRBD2 (5 bases). The CDR3 loop spans 16 amino acids. V lost 5 bases to trimming and J lost 4 bases, with 17 bases between them. Germline V lookup: CDR1 SGHVS, CDR2 FQNEAQ. Written as DNA, the CDR3 is TGTGCCAGCAGCCCCCGGCCTCGTGGAGGCACCGGGGAGCTGTTTTTT. It codes for CASSPRPRGGTGELFF.

The CDR3 region is CASSQVYSFYTF. Here the CDR3 DNA reads TGTGCCAGCAGCCAAGTTTATTCCTTCTACACCTTC. V gene TRBV3-1 (or the pseudogene TRBV3-2) combines with J gene TRBJ1-2, with unresolved D. V lost 1 base and J 10 bases, leaving 10 bases between the germline ends. The germline V gene encodes CDR1 LGHDT and CDR2 YNNKEL (reference sequence). CDR3 length: 12 residues.

On this clone itself: A read error may produce the germline difference seen at one junction end. Distinct nucleotide sequences in the sample also encode this CDR3. The chain uses TRBV3-1 (or the pseudogene TRBV3-2) and TRBJ1-2; D remains unclear. There are 14 residues in the CDR3. CDR1 LGHDT and CDR2 YNNKEL come from the germline V gene (reference sequence). CDR3 region: CASSQDDTDYGYTF. CDR3 nucleotides: TGTGCCAGTAGCCAAGACGACACGGACTATGGCTACACCTTC.